Listed here are 3 T cell receptor beta chains from one sample, sequenced in a study of Tregs in tolerant kidney transplant recipients. Here immunoSEQ multiplex PCR was the method, and the copy in TCRdb shows in-frame clones only, minus some. Here the sample spans under 85,000 clones, around 90% being singletons. This specimen was CD4+ T cells from blood, taken before the transplant. Every receptor here comes from a human donor who received a combined kidney and bone marrow transplant.

The chain has TRBV7-2 and TRBJ2-2, with D tentatively TRBD1 (5 bases). The CDR3 contains 17 residues. Trimming left V 5 bases short and J 6 bases short, with 22 bases between. CDR1 is SGHTA and CDR2 is FQGNSA in the germline V gene. The CDR3, as DNA: TGTGCCAGCAGCGCTATTTGGGGCTCTGGAATCCCCGGGGAGCTGTTTTTT. This codes for CASSAIWGSGIPGELFF.

This chain joins TRBV4-3 and TRBJ2-3; TRBD1 agrees at 8 bases. The germline V gene encodes CDR1 LGHNA and CDR2 YSLEER. The J segment lost 0 bases and the V segment lost 4 bases, leaving 12 bases of the junction unmatched. The CDR3 runs 18 residues. The CDR3 nucleotides are TGCGCCAGCAGCCCCTTCGCCGCCGGGACAGGCAGCACAGATACGCAGTATTTT. This gives the protein CASSPFAAGTGSTDTQYF.

This chain uses TRBV6-5 with TRBJ2-5; a possible D gene is TRBD2 (5 bases). Germline CDR1 is MNHEY and CDR2 is SVGAGI. Trimming cost V 6 bases and J 2 bases, with 13 bases left between them. There are 14 residues in the CDR3. In DNA form, the CDR3 reads TGTGCCAGCAGAACGGCCGGGGTGCAAGAGACCCAGTACTTC. Residues: CASRTAGVQETQYF.